This is a list of T cell receptor beta chains from one sample in a study of blood T cell repertoires in COVID-19. Libraries were prepared by immunoSEQ multiplex PCR; TCRdb keeps only in-frame clonotypes and omits some of them. Counted here are hundreds of thousands of clones, roughly 88% occurring once; the ten biggest clones make up over 8%. Material for sequencing was peripheral blood. These receptors came from a man younger than 35 with active or convalescent COVID-19. Both conserved end residues are part of each CDR3. A D gene is named only where the DNA matches it firmly. Size values are once, few and many counts, or a class for expanded clones, and some rows have none.

cdr3_nt cdr3_aa v_call clone_size d_call j_call
TGTGCCAGCAGCCTTTCGACAGTCTCTGGAAACACCATATATTTT CASSLSTVSGNTIYF TRBV7-2 - - TRBJ1-3
TGTGCCAGCACCTTCCGGGTTGGTCAGCCCCAGCATTTT CASTFRVGQPQHF TRBV27 - - TRBJ1-5
TGTGCCAGCAGCGCCGAGGACACAGGGGGCTACACCTTC CASSAEDTGGYTF TRBV9 - - TRBJ1-2
TGTGCCAGCAGCCAAGTCTCTAGCGGGGGGGCCCAAGAGACCCAGTACTTC CASSQVSSGGAQETQYF TRBV3-1/TRBV3-2 - TRBD2 TRBJ2-5
TGTGCCAGCAGTCGATCGACAGGGGGCAACACTGAAGCTTTCTTT CASSRSTGGNTEAFF TRBV5-5 - TRBD1 TRBJ1-1
TGTGCCAGCAGCGTAGTCGGGATGAACACTGAAGCTTTCTTT CASSVVGMNTEAFF TRBV9 - - TRBJ1-1
TGTGCCAGCAGCCAAGATTTGTCCTGGGTTAGCGGGGGACCTACTAGCACAGATACGCAGTATTTT CASSQDLSWVSGGPTSTDTQYF TRBV3-1/TRBV3-2 - TRBD2 TRBJ2-3
TGTGCCAGCAGCCAGGGCTTTACAGGGGCTAGCAATCAGCCCCAGCATTTT CASSQGFTGASNQPQHF TRBV6-2/TRBV6-3 - TRBD1 TRBJ1-5
TGTGCCAGCAGCCAAGACGACAGGGGGCTAAGGGACACCATATATTTT CASSQDDRGLRDTIYF TRBV3-1/TRBV3-2 few TRBD1 TRBJ1-3
TGTGCCAGCAGCCTAGGGGACAGCTCTGGAAACACCATATATTTT CASSLGDSSGNTIYF TRBV4-2 - TRBD1 TRBJ1-3
TGTGCCAGCAGCAGCACAGGTCCCTACGAGCAGTACTTC CASSSTGPYEQYF TRBV6-2/TRBV6-3 - - TRBJ2-7
TGTGCCAGCTCACCATCGGACACTCGGGGCTACACCTTC CASSPSDTRGYTF TRBV18 - - TRBJ1-2
TGTGCCAGCAGATACACCGGGGCCGGGACAGGGAGGGCGAATGGCTACACCTTC CASRYTGAGTGRANGYTF TRBV27 - TRBD1 TRBJ1-2
TGTGCCAGCAGCACAGGTTCACCCCTCCACTTT CASSTGSPLHF TRBV11-2 - - TRBJ1-6
TGCGCCAGCAGCTTCGGGGGCAATGAGCAGTTCTTC CASSFGGNEQFF TRBV5-1 - - TRBJ2-1
TGTGCCAGCAGCCAAGGTGTTATGGCCGGGGGGGCCGGGGGAGAGACCCAGTACTTC CASSQGVMAGGAGGETQYF TRBV3-1/TRBV3-2 - TRBD2 TRBJ2-5
TGTGCCAGCAGTCTTACCTTGCAGGGGCCAGCCAAAAACATTCAGTACTTC CASSLTLQGPAKNIQYF TRBV7-9 - - TRBJ2-4
TGTGCCAGCAGCGTAGTCAGTGGCCCTTACAATGAGCAGTTCTTC CASSVVSGPYNEQFF TRBV9 - - TRBJ2-1
TGTGCCAGCTCATCGGGAAACAGGGTAACAGGAGGGAACACTGAAGCTTTCTTT CASSSGNRVTGGNTEAFF TRBV18 - - TRBJ1-1
TGTGCCAGCAGCCCGTCACAGCTGAACACTGAAGCTTTCTTT CASSPSQLNTEAFF TRBV7-9 - - TRBJ1-1
TGTGCCAGCAGTACCTCGGGATTGCAGGAAGCTTTCTTT CASSTSGLQEAFF TRBV12-3/TRBV12-4 once - TRBJ1-1
TGCAGCGTTGAAGGAGGAGGGCTTGGGGAGACCCAGTACTTC CSVEGGGLGETQYF TRBV29-1 - - TRBJ2-5
TGTGCCAGCAGCTTAGTAGGGGGCGTCTATGGCTACACCTTC CASSLVGGVYGYTF TRBV7-9 - TRBD1 TRBJ1-2
TGTGCCAGCAGTCACAAACTGGACAGGGCGGTCTCTGGCTACACCTTC CASSHKLDRAVSGYTF TRBV7-9 - TRBD1 TRBJ1-2
TGTGCCAGCAGTTTGAAGGCGGCTCAGCCCCAGCATTTT CASSLKAAQPQHF TRBV12-3/TRBV12-4 - - TRBJ1-5
TGTGCCAGCCTCCTTAGGCCAGGGTTGAACACTGAAGCTTTCTTT CASLLRPGLNTEAFF TRBV27 - - TRBJ1-1
TGTGCCAGCAGCTCCATCAGTGACAGGGGGTTCTACGAGCAGTACTTC CASSSISDRGFYEQYF TRBV11-2 - TRBD1 TRBJ2-7
TGTGCCAGTACAGAGACTAGCGGGGGGCCAGATACGCAGTATTTT CASTETSGGPDTQYF TRBV19 once TRBD2 TRBJ2-3